The clone carrying this T cell receptor (beta chain) was recorded a few times. Its matching antigen is unknown. The CDR3 is 14 residues long. The V end lost 2 bases, the J end lost 0 bases, and 6 bases lay between the germline ends. Germline-derived CDR1 and CDR2 are MNHEY and SVGEGT. The source of the sample is a study of T cell responses to AZD1222 COVID-19 vaccine. Overall study results and limits: No day 14 peak samples; only post-peak repertoires were characterized. Regions 160-218 and 743-854 dominated among vaccine-associated CD4 TCRs spanning spike. Baseline serostatus was positive in only five to seven AZD1222 recipients.

Assay: immunoSEQ multiplex PCR; the TCRdb copy retains only in-frame clones and omits some. The sample shows approximately 17,000 clones, 80% to 85% of them seen only once. Specimen: peripheral blood, collected 28 days after the second AZD1222 dose. The TCR sequence derives from an adult who received the AZD1222 COVID-19 vaccine. The J gene is TRBJ2-3, the V gene TRBV6-2 or TRBV6-3; D ambiguous. The chain's CDR3 is CASSYTRSTDTQYF. CDR3 sequence (DNA): TGTGCCAGCAGTTACACCCGCAGCACAGATACGCAGTATTTT.